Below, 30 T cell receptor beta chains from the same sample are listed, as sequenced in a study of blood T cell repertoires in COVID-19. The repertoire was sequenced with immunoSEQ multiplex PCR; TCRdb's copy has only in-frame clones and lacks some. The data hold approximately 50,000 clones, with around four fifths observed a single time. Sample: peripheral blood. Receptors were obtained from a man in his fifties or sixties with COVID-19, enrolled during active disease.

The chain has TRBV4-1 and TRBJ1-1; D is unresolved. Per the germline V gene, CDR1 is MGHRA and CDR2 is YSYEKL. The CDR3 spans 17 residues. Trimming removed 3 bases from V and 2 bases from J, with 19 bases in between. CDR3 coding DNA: TGCGCCAGCAGCCAGCCTCTGAGGGTAGCCCTCAACACTGAAGCTTTCTTT. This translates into CASSQPLRVALNTEAFF.

In DNA form, the CDR3 reads TGTGCCAGCAGTGAATTTGGACAGGTCGAAAAACTGTTTTTT. Translation gives CASSEFGQVEKLFF. The gene calls are TRBV6-1 and TRBJ1-4; 7 nucleotides line up with TRBD1. The CDR3 extends over 14 amino acids. Trimming removed 2 bases from V and 8 bases from J; junction bases left unmatched: 5. Germline V lookup: CDR1 MNHNS, CDR2 SASEGT.

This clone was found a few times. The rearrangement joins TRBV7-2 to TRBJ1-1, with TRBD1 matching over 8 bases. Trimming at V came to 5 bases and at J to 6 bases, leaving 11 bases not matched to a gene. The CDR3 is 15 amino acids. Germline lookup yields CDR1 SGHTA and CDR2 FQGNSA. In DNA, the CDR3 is TGTGCCAGCAGCCTAGGGTCAGGGGGCAGACCTGAAGCTTTCTTT. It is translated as CASSLGSGGRPEAFF.

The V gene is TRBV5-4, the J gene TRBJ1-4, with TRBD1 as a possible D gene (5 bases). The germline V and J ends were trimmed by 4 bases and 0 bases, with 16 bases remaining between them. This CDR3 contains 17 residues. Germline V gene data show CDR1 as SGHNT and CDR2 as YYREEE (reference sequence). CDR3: CASSPRPLTATNEKLFF. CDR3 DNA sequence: TGTGCCAGCAGCCCGCGGCCATTGACAGCAACTAATGAAAAACTGTTTTTT.

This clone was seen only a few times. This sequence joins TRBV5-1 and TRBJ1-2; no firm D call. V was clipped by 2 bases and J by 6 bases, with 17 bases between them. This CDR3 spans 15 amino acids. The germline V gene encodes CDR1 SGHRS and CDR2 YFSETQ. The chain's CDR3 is CASSFDSPPNNGYTF. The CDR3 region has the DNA TGCGCCAGCAGCTTCGATTCTCCCCCTAATAATGGCTACACCTTC.

CDR3 region: CASSIREEQFF. CDR3 nucleotide sequence: TGTGCCAGTAGTATTCGGGAGGAGCAGTTCTTC. The chain uses TRBV19 and TRBJ2-1; a weak D match, TRBD2 (6 bases). Germline CDR1 is LNHDA and CDR2 is SQIVND (reference sequence). V lost 3 bases and J lost 10, with 7 bases in between. The CDR3 has 11 residues.

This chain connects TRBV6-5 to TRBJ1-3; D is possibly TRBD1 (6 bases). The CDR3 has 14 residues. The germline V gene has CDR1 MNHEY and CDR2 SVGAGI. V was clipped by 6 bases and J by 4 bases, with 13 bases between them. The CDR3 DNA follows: TGTGCCAGCAGCCTTCCCGGGACAGGAAACACCATATATTTT. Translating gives CASSLPGTGNTIYF.

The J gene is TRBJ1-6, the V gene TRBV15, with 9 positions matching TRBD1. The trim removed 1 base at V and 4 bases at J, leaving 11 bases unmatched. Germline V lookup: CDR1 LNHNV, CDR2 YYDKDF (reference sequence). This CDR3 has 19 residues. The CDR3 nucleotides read TGTGCCACCAGCAGAGGGGACAGGGCCCCAAACCCGTATAATTCACCCCTCCACTTT. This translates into CATSRGDRAPNPYNSPLHF.

The CDR3 nucleotides are TGTGCCAGTAGTGTCGGGAAGTACAATGAGCAGTTCTTC. Its protein is CASSVGKYNEQFF. This chain uses TRBV19 with TRBJ2-1, with D possibly TRBD2 on 5 matching bases. The CDR3 extends over 13 amino acids. V lost 5 bases and J 4 bases, leaving 9 bases between the germline ends. The germline CDR1 and CDR2 sequences are LNHDA and SQIVND (reference sequence).

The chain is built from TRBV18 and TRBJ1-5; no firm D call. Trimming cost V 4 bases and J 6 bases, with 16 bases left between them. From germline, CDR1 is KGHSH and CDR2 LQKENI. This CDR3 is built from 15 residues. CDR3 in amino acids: CASSLLTGGGQPQHF. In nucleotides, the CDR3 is TGTGCCAGCTCACTCCTCACGGGTGGTGGTCAGCCCCAGCATTTT.

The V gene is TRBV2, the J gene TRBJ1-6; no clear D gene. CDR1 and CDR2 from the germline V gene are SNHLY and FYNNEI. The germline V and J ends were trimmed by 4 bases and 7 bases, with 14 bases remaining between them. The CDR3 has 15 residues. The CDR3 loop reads CASSARRESNSPLHF. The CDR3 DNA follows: TGTGCCAGCAGTGCACGGAGAGAATCGAATTCACCCCTCCACTTT.

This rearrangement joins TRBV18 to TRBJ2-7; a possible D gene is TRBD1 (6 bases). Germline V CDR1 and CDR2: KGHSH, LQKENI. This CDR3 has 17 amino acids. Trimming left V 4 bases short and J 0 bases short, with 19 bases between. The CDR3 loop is CASSLQFTGISSYEQYF. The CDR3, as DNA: TGTGCCAGCTCACTACAATTTACAGGGATAAGCTCCTACGAGCAGTACTTC.

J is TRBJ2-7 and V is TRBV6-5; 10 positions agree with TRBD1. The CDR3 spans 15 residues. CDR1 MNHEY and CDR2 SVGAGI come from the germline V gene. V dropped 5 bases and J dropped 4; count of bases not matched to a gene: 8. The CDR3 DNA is TGTGCCAGCAGTCCCCAGGGACAGGGGATTTACGAGCAGTACTTC. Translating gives CASSPQGQGIYEQYF.

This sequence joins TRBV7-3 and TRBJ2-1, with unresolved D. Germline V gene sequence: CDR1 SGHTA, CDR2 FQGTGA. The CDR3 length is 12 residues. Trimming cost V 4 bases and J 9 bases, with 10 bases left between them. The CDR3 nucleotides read TGTGCCAGCAGCTCAAACGGCGGTGAGCAGTTCTTC. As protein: CASSSNGGEQFF.

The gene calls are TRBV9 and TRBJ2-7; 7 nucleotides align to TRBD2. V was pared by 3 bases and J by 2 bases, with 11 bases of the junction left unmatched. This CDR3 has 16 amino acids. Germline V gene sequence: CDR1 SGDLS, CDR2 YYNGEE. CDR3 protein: CASSEGPGTTTYEQYF. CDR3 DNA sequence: TGTGCCAGCAGCGAAGGCCCCGGGACTACCACCTACGAGCAGTACTTC.

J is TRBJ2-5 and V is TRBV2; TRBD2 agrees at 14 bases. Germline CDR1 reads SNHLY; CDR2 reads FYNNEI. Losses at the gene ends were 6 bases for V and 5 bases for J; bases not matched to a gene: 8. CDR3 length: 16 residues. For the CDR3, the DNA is TGTGCCAGCAGACCGACTAGCGGGGGGGTTTATGAGACCCAGTACTTC. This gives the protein CASRPTSGGVYETQYF. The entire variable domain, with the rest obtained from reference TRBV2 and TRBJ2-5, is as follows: EPEVTQTPSHQVTQMGQEVILRCVPISNHLYFYWYRQILGQKVEFLVSFYNNEISEKSEIFDDQFSVERPDGSNFTLKIRSTKLEDSAMYFCASRPTSGGVYETQYFGPGTRLLVL.

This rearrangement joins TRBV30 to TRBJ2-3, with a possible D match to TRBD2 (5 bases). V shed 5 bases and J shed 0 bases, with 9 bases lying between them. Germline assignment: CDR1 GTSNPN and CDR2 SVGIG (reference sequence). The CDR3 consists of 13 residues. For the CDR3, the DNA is TGTGCCTGGGACGGGGAGAGCACAGATACGCAGTATTTT. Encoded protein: CAWDGESTDTQYF. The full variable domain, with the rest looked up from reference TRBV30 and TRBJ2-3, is SQTIHQWPATLVQPVGSPLSLECTVEGTSNPNLYWYRQAAGRGLQLLFYSVGIGQISSEVPQNLSASRPQDRQFILSSKKLLLSDSGFYLCAWDGESTDTQYFGPGTRLTVL.

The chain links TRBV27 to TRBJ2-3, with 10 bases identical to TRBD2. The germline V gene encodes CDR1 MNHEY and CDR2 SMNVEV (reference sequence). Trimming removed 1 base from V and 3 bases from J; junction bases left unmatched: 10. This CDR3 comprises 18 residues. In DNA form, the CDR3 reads TGTGCCAGCAGTTTATTCGCAAGGAGCGGGAGGGGGACAGATACGCAGTATTTT. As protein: CASSLFARSGRGTDTQYF.

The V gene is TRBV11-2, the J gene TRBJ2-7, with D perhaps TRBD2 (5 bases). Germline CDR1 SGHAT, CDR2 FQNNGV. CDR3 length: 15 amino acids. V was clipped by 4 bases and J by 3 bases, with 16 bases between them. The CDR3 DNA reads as TGTGCCAGCAGCTACCCAGAGGGCGGCCTCTACGAGCAGTACTTC. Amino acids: CASSYPEGGLYEQYF.

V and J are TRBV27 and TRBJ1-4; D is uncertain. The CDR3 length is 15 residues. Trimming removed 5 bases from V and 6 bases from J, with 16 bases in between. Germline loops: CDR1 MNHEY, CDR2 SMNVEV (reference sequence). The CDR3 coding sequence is TGTGCCAGCAGTCCGTGGACCCGGGAGGATGAAAAACTGTTTTTT. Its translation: CASSPWTREDEKLFF.

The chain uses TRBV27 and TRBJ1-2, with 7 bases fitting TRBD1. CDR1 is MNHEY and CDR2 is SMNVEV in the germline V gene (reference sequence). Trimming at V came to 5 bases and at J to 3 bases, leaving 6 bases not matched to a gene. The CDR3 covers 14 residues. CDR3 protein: CASSKGGTDYGYTF. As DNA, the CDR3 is TGTGCCAGCAGTAAAGGGGGCACGGACTATGGCTACACCTTC.

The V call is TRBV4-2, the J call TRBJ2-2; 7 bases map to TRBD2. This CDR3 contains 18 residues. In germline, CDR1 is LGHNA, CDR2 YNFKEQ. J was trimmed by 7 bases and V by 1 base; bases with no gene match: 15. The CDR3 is CASSQGFTFGRTGGELFF. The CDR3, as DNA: TGTGCCAGCAGCCAAGGTTTCACCTTCGGGAGGACGGGCGGGGAGCTGTTTTTT.

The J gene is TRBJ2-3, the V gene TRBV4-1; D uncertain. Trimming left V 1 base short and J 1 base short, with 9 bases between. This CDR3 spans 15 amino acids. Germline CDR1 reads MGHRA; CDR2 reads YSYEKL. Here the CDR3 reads CASSQVSARTDTQYF. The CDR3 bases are TGCGCCAGCAGCCAAGTCAGCGCTCGCACAGATACGCAGTATTTT.

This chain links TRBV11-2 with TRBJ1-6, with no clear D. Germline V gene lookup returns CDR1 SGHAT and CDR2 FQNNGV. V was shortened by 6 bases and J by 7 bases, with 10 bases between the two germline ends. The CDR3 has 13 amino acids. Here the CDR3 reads CASRDHGNSPLHF. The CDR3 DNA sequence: TGTGCCAGCAGGGATCACGGGAATTCACCCCTCCACTTT.

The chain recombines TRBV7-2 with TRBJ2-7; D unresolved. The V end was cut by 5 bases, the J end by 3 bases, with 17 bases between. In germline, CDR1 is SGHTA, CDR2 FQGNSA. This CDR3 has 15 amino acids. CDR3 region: CASSARGVVFYEQYF. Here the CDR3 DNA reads TGTGCCAGCAGCGCCCGAGGTGTAGTTTTCTACGAGCAGTACTTC.

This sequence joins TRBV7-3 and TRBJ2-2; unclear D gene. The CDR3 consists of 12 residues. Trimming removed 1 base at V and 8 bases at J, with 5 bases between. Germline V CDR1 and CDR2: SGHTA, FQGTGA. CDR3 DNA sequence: TGTGCCAGCAGCTTAAACCGGGGGGAGCTGTTTTTT. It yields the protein CASSLNRGELFF.

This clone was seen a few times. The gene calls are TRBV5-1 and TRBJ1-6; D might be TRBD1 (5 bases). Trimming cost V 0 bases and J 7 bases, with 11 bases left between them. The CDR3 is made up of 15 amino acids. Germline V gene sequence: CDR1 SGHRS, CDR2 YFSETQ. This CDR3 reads CASSLAVGVNSPLHF. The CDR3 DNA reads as TGCGCCAGCAGCTTGGCGGTAGGGGTCAATTCACCCCTCCACTTT.

The CDR3 spells CSVVSDTGELFF. In nucleotides, the CDR3 is TGCAGCGTTGTCAGCGACACCGGGGAGCTGTTTTTT. The rearrangement links TRBV29-1 to TRBJ2-2; unclear D gene. V was trimmed by 4 bases and J by 3 bases, leaving 6 bases between them. The germline V gene has CDR1 SQVTM and CDR2 ANQGSEA. The CDR3 covers 12 residues.

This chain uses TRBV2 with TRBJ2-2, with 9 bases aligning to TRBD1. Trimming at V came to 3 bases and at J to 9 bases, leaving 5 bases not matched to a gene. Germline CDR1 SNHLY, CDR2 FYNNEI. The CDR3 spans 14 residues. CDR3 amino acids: CASSDGTGFRELFF. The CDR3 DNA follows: TGTGCCAGCAGTGATGGGACAGGGTTCCGGGAGCTGTTTTTT.

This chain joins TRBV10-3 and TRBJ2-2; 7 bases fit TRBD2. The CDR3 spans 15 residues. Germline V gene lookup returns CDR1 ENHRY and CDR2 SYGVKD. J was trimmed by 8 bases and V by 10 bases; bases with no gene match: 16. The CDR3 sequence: CATSEAGTLMGELFF. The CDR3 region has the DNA TGTGCCACGTCCGAAGCGGGGACCCTAATGGGGGAGCTGTTTTTT.